These 30 T cell receptor beta chains came from one sample sequenced in a study of OX40 agonist ivuxolimab in advanced cancers. Clones were read by immunoSEQ multiplex PCR, and TCRdb kept only the in-frame ones, dropping some. This table has approximately 15,000 clones, 70% appearing once. Sequenced here: CD4+ or CD8+ T cells sorted from blood, sampled in a trial of the OX40 agonist ivuxolimab. Receptor source: an adult with an advanced solid tumor such as melanoma, head and neck, liver or kidney cancer.

This clone has a handful of counts. The gene calls are TRBV2 and TRBJ2-7, with a possible D match to TRBD2 (6 bases). The V end lost 2 bases, the J end lost 2 bases, and 13 bases lay between the germline ends. The CDR3 totals 15 residues. In germline, CDR1 is SNHLY, CDR2 FYNNEI. The CDR3 loop is CASSEWAGEAYEQYF. The CDR3 DNA sequence: TGTGCCAGCAGTGAATGGGCTGGGGAGGCCTACGAGCAGTACTTC.

This chain uses TRBV9 with TRBJ2-2, with D possibly being TRBD2 (5 bases). The CDR3 sequence is 12 residues long. Trimming took 6 bases from V and 7 from J, leaving 10 bases between them. Germline-derived CDR1 and CDR2 are SGDLS and YYNGEE. The CDR3 bases are TGTGCCAGCACTAGCAGCGGCGGGGAGCTGTTTTTT. Amino acids: CASTSSGGELFF. Drawing the rest from reference TRBV9 and TRBJ2-2, the complete variable domain is DSGVTQTPKHLITATGQRVTLRCSPRSGDLSVYWYQQSLDQGLQFLIQYYNGEERAKGNILERFSAQQFPDLHSELNLSSLELGDSALYFCASTSSGGELFFGEGSRLTVL.

The gene calls are TRBV7-9 and TRBJ2-1, with TRBD1 matching 9 bases. J gave up 8 bases and V 4 bases, and 9 bases lay outside the gene matches. CDR3 length: 15 residues. Germline CDR1 SEHNR, CDR2 FQNEAQ (reference sequence). Written as DNA, the CDR3 is TGTGCCAGCAGCTCGACCCGGGACAGGGAGGATGAGCAGTTCTTC. This encodes CASSSTRDREDEQFF.

Notes on this clone: At one end, the junction sequence differs from germline, possibly due to a read error. The rearrangement links TRBV7-7 to TRBJ1-3; TRBD1 matches at 10 bases. CDR3 length: 15 residues. CDR1 SSHAT and CDR2 FNYEAQ come from the germline V gene (reference sequence). Here the CDR3 DNA reads TGTGCTAGCAGCCGAGGGACAGGGGCAGGAAACACCATATATTTT. Amino acids: CASSRGTGAGNTIYF.

The sample holds a few counts of this clone. For the CDR3, the DNA is TGCGCCAGCTCGACAAGGCCCAGCACTGAAGCTTTCTTT. Protein: CASSTRPSTEAFF. The V and J genes are TRBV10-1 and TRBJ1-1, with no clear D. This CDR3 region has 13 residues. V was pared by 8 bases and J by 4 bases, with 14 bases between. Germline V gives CDR1 WNHNN, CDR2 SYGVQD (reference sequence).

V and J are TRBV7-3 and TRBJ2-1; TRBD1 is a possible D gene (7 bases). Germline assignment: CDR1 SGHTA and CDR2 FQGTGA. CDR3 length: 15 residues. V was pared by 3 bases and J by 2 bases, with 11 bases between. CDR3 amino acids: CASSFGGGAYNEQFF. The CDR3 DNA reads as TGTGCCAGCAGCTTTGGAGGGGGCGCCTACAATGAGCAGTTCTTC. The full variable domain, its missing parts supplied by reference TRBV7-3 and TRBJ2-1, is GAGVSQTPSNKVTEKGKYVELRCDPISGHTALYWYRQSLGQGPEFLIYFQGTGAADDSGLPNDRFFAVRPEGSVSTLKIQRTERGDSAVYLCASSFGGGAYNEQFFGPGTRLTVL.

The chain links TRBV9 to TRBJ2-7; unclear D gene. The CDR3 is 14 amino acids. From germline, CDR1 is SGDLS and CDR2 YYNGEE. The V and J ends lost 0 bases and 2 bases respectively, with 9 bases between them. CDR3 in amino acids: CASSVGIATYEQYF. The DNA of the CDR3 is TGTGCCAGCAGCGTAGGCATTGCCACCTACGAGCAGTACTTC.

The gene calls are TRBV4-1 and TRBJ2-3; unclear D gene. Germline CDR1 MGHRA, CDR2 YSYEKL. V lost 1 base and J 0 bases, leaving 5 bases between the germline ends. This CDR3 has 14 amino acids. The CDR3: CASSQVDSTDTQYF. The CDR3 DNA sequence: TGCGCCAGCAGCCAAGTGGACAGCACAGATACGCAGTATTTT.

This clone was counted many times. The V gene is TRBV2, the J gene TRBJ2-1; D is possibly TRBD1 (8 bases). CDR1 SNHLY and CDR2 FYNNEI come from the germline V gene. Trimming took off 5 bases at V and 3 bases at J, with 14 bases between the two ends. The CDR3 is made up of 15 amino acids. CDR3 bases: TGTGCCAGCAGTCTAAGCGGGACAGGCTACAATGAGCAGTTCTTC. Its protein product is CASSLSGTGYNEQFF.

This chain joins TRBV2 and TRBJ2-6; D may be TRBD1 (6 bases). The germline V gene has CDR1 SNHLY and CDR2 FYNNEI. This CDR3 comprises 18 residues. The V gene lost 3 bases and the J gene lost 0 bases, with 15 bases spanning the gap. The CDR3 nucleotides read TGTGCCAGCAGTGATTTGGGGACATCTAGCTCTGGGGCCAACGTCCTGACTTTC. It yields the protein CASSDLGTSSSGANVLTF.

This rearrangement joins TRBV11-3 to TRBJ1-1; D might be TRBD1 (5 bases). V lost 3 bases and J 10 bases, leaving 9 bases between the germline ends. Germline loops: CDR1 SGHNT, CDR2 YENEEA. The CDR3 spans 11 residues. CDR3: CASSFSGRAFF. CDR3 DNA sequence: TGTGCCAGCAGCTTTTCAGGGAGAGCTTTCTTT. Full variable domain (remainder filled in from reference TRBV11-3 and TRBJ1-1): EAGVVQSPRYKIIEKKQPVAFWCNPISGHNTLYWYLQNLGQGPELLIRYENEEAVDDSQLPKDRFSAERLKGVDSTLKIQPAELGDSAVYLCASSFSGRAFFGQGTRLTVV.

The chain has TRBV7-9 and TRBJ2-7, with D possibly being TRBD2 (5 bases). V dropped 8 bases and J dropped 3 bases, with 20 bases sitting between them. CDR1 is SEHNR and CDR2 is FQNEAQ in the germline V gene (reference sequence). The CDR3 is 15 amino acids. CDR3 nucleotide sequence: TGTGCCAGCCGTTCTTCCCGTTCGAGGGACTACGAGCAGTACTTC. As protein: CASRSSRSRDYEQYF.

V and J are TRBV29-1 and TRBJ1-2; tentatively, D is TRBD1 (5 bases). The CDR3 covers 15 residues. Germline values: CDR1 SQVTM, CDR2 ANQGSEA. Deletions cut 1 base from V and 3 bases from J, with 15 bases between. CDR3 in DNA: TGCAGCGTTGAAGGGGGCGCGACGATCGACTATGGCTACACCTTC. It specifies CSVEGGATIDYGYTF.

This chain joins TRBV7-9 and TRBJ2-2; TRBD2 agrees at 10 bases. This CDR3 contains 17 residues. In germline, CDR1 is SEHNR, CDR2 FQNEAQ (reference sequence). The V segment lost 5 bases and the J segment 3 bases; nucleotides outside the gene matches: 9. The CDR3: CASSLIVAGGHTGELFF. DNA of the CDR3: TGTGCCAGCAGCCTAATAGTAGCGGGAGGTCACACCGGGGAGCTGTTTTTT.

This clone was detected a few times. V usage is TRBV5-1 and J usage is TRBJ2-7; the D gene is possibly TRBD2 (6 bases). CDR1 is SGHRS and CDR2 is YFSETQ in the germline V gene. This CDR3 region has 14 residues. Trimming left V 4 bases short and J 7 bases short, with 18 bases between. The CDR3 sequence: CASSPGTGVLEQYF. The CDR3 region has the DNA TGCGCCAGCAGCCCCGGGACTGGGGTCCTAGAGCAGTACTTC.

The chain couples TRBV5-6 to TRBJ1-1; D unresolved. There are 13 residues in the CDR3. CDR1 is SGHDT and CDR2 is YYEEEE in the germline V gene. V was trimmed by 6 bases and J by 4 bases, leaving 13 bases between them. CDR3 sequence reads: CASTTTGGTEAFF. CDR3 nucleotides: TGTGCCAGCACAACCACCGGCGGCACTGAAGCTTTCTTT. Complete variable domain (other parts from reference TRBV5-6 and TRBJ1-1): DAGVTQSPTHLIKTRGQQVTLRCSPKSGHDTVSWYQQALGQGPQFIFQYYEEEERQRGNFPDRFSGHQFPNYSSELNVNALLLGDSALYLCASTTTGGTEAFFGQGTRLTVV.

This sequence joins TRBV27 and TRBJ1-2, with 9 positions matching TRBD1. This CDR3 has 14 residues. Germline CDR1 is MNHEY and CDR2 is SMNVEV (reference sequence). Trimming took 6 bases from V and 8 from J; bases not matched to a gene: 10. CDR3: CASRAGTGTGGYTF. CDR3 coding DNA: TGTGCCAGCAGGGCCGGGACAGGGACTGGAGGCTACACCTTC.

The chain has TRBV7-6 and TRBJ2-3; 7 positions match TRBD2. The germline CDR1 and CDR2 sequences are SGHVS and FNYEAQ. This CDR3 spans 18 amino acids. J lost 0 bases, V lost 3 bases, and 12 bases had no gene match. Written as DNA, the CDR3 is TGTGCCAGCAGCTTTTCCAAGAATAGCGGGTCTAGCACAGATACGCAGTATTTT. This translates into CASSFSKNSGSSTDTQYF.

This chain links TRBV27 with TRBJ2-7, with a tentative D call TRBD2 (5 bases). Germline V gene lookup returns CDR1 MNHEY and CDR2 SMNVEV (reference sequence). This CDR3 spans 14 amino acids. Trimming removed 5 bases at V and 2 bases at J, with 13 bases between. CDR3 nucleotides: TGTGCCAGCAGTCGAGGACTGTATACCTACGAGCAGTACTTC. Encoded protein: CASSRGLYTYEQYF.

This clone was observed once. V gene TRBV9 combines with J gene TRBJ2-1; 9 bases map to TRBD2. V was pared by 3 bases and J by 8 bases, with 9 bases of the junction left unmatched. The CDR3 sequence is 15 residues long. Germline V CDR1 and CDR2: SGDLS, YYNGEE. CDR3 bases: TGTGCCAGCAGCGCCGGTAGCGGGAGTGACTATGAGCAGTTCTTC. This encodes CASSAGSGSDYEQFF.

The genes are TRBV28 and TRBJ2-7, with TRBD2 as a possible D gene (6 bases). V was cut by 6 bases and J by 6 bases, with 18 bases left in between. The CDR3 contains 14 residues. Germline V gene sequence: CDR1 MDHEN, CDR2 SYDVKM. DNA of the CDR3: TGTGCCAGCAGACTTTTGGGGCTAGCGCTCGAGCAGTACTTC. As protein: CASRLLGLALEQYF.

The rearrangement uses TRBV6-5 and TRBJ2-7; D unresolved. The CDR3 totals 14 residues. Germline-derived CDR1 and CDR2 are MNHEY and SVGAGI. The V end was cut by 5 bases, the J end by 2 bases, with 13 bases between. CDR3: CASSEQILTYEQYF. The CDR3, as DNA: TGTGCCAGCAGTGAACAGATTCTTACCTACGAGCAGTACTTC.

The V call is TRBV9, the J call TRBJ2-1; D not certain. Deletions cut 1 base from V and 7 bases from J, with 6 bases between. Germline CDR1 reads SGDLS; CDR2 reads YYNGEE. The CDR3 is 12 residues long. The CDR3 DNA follows: TGTGCCAGCAGCGTACAAGAGAATGAGCAGTTCTTC. It yields the protein CASSVQENEQFF.

V usage is TRBV7-9 and J usage is TRBJ2-3, with a possible D match to TRBD2 (7 bases). The CDR3 covers 17 residues. V dropped 5 bases and J dropped 3 bases, with 21 bases sitting between them. Germline-derived CDR1 and CDR2 are SEHNR and FQNEAQ (reference sequence). This CDR3 is CASSPEGGEGPTDTQYF. The CDR3 DNA reads as TGTGCCAGCAGCCCAGAAGGGGGGGAGGGACCGACAGATACGCAGTATTTT.

V is TRBV18 and J is TRBJ1-2; no clear D. This CDR3 contains 16 residues. V shed 0 bases and J shed 0 bases, with 11 bases lying between them. Germline-derived CDR1 and CDR2 are KGHSH and LQKENI. This CDR3 reads CASSPPPGIANYGYTF. In DNA form, the CDR3 reads TGTGCCAGCTCACCACCGCCAGGAATAGCTAACTATGGCTACACCTTC.

The chain has TRBV10-2 and TRBJ2-1; 7 nucleotides line up with TRBD2. Germline V lookup: CDR1 WSHSY, CDR2 SAAADI. Losses at the gene ends were 4 bases for V and 4 bases for J; bases not matched to a gene: 7. The CDR3 sequence is 15 residues long. Here the CDR3 DNA reads TGCGCCAGCAGTGGGCTAGCGGAGCTATACAATGAGCAGTTCTTC. It yields the protein CASSGLAELYNEQFF.

To note about this clone: The same CDR3 also results from other DNA sequences found in this sample. The CDR3 nucleotides read TGTGCCAGCAGCTTGGGACAGGGTGACAATGAGCAGTTCTTC. This sequence encodes CASSLGQGDNEQFF. The chain is built from TRBV7-3 and TRBJ2-1, with 9 bases matching TRBD1. The V gene's germline CDR1 is SGHTA and CDR2 FQGTGA. The length of the CDR3 is 14 residues. Trimming removed 3 bases from V and 5 bases from J; junction bases left unmatched: 2. Together with reference TRBV7-3 and TRBJ2-1, the CDR3 gives the full variable domain: GAGVSQTPSNKVTEKGKYVELRCDPISGHTALYWYRQSLGQGPEFLIYFQGTGAADDSGLPNDRFFAVRPEGSVSTLKIQRTERGDSAVYLCASSLGQGDNEQFFGPGTRLTVL.

The chain recombines TRBV28 with TRBJ2-7; no reliable D call. V lost 6 bases and J 4 bases, leaving 10 bases between the germline ends. Germline V gene sequence: CDR1 MDHEN, CDR2 SYDVKM. CDR3 size: 12 residues. The CDR3 DNA reads as TGTGCCAGCAGCGACCCAAAATACGAGCAGTACTTC. Translated: CASSDPKYEQYF.

J is TRBJ1-2 and V is TRBV4-1; 9 bases agree with TRBD1. The V gene end was trimmed by 7 bases and the J gene end by 6 bases; junction bases not matched to a gene: 6. This CDR3 contains 13 residues. Germline V lookup: CDR1 MGHRA, CDR2 YSYEKL. CDR3 region: CASKTGGTDGYTF. In DNA, the CDR3 is TGCGCCAGCAAAACAGGGGGCACGGATGGCTACACCTTC.

The rearrangement uses TRBV28 and TRBJ2-5; 11 positions agree with TRBD2. This CDR3 comprises 13 residues. V lost 7 bases, J lost 4 bases, and 2 bases stayed unmatched. From germline, CDR1 is MDHEN and CDR2 SYDVKM. The CDR3 DNA is TGTGCCAGCACGCTAGCGGGGGGAGAGACCCAGTACTTC. Amino acid sequence: CASTLAGGETQYF.